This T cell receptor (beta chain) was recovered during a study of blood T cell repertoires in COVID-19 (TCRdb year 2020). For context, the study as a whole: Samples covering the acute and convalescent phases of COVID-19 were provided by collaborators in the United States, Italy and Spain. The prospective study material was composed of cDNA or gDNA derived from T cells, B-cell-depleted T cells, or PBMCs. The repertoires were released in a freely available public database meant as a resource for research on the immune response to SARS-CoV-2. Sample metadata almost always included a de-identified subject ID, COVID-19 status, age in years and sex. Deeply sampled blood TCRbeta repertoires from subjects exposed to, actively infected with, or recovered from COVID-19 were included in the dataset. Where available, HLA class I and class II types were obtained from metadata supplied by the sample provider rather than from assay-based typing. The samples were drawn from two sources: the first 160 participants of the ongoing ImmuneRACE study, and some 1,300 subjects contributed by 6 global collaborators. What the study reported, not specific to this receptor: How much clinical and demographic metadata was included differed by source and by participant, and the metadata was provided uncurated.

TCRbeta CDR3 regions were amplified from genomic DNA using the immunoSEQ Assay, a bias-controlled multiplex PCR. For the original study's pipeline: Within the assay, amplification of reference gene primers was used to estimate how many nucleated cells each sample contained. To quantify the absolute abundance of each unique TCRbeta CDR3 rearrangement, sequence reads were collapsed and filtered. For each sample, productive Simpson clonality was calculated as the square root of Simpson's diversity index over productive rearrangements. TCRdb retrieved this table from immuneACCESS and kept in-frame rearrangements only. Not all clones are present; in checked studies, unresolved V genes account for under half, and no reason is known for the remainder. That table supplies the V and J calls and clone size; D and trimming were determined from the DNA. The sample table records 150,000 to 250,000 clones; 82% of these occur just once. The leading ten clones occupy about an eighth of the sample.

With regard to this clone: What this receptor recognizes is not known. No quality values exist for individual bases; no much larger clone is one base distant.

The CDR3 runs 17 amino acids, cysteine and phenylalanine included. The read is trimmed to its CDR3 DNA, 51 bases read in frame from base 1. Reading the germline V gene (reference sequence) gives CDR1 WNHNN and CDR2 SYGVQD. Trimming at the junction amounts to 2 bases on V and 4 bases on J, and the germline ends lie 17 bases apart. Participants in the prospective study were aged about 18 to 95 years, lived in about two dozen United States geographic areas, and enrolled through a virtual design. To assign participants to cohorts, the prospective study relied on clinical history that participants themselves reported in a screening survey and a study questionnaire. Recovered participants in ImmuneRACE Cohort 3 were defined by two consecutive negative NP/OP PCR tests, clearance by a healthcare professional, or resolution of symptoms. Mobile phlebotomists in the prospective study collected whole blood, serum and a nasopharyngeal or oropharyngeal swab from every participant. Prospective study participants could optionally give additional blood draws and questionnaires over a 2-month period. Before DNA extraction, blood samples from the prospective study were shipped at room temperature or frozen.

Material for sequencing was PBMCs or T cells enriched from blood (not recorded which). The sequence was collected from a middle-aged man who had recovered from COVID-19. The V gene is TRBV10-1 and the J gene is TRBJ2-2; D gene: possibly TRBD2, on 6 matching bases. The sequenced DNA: TGCGCCAGCAGTGAGACGGCGGGGAAGGGTTCCACCGGGGAGCTGTTTTTT. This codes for CASSETAGKGSTGELFF.